This is a list of T cell receptor beta chains from one sample in a study of blood T cells in healthy people across ages. TCRdb re-called the 5' RACE reads with MiXCR, one entry per CDR3 protein. This table holds 1.4 million to 1.5 million distinct CDR3 sequences, about 43% found once. The specimen was blood. Receptors originate from a woman aged 18-35 years in good health. Both conserved end residues are part of each CDR3. D genes are given only for firm matches. Clone sizes are given selectively: once, few, many, or a class where the clone is expanded.

TRBV10-3,TRBJ2-7,.,few,TGTGCCATCAGTGGCCCGGTCCTCAACACTGGGGAGCAGTACTTC,CAISGPVLNTGEQYF
TRBV12-3/TRBV12-4,TRBJ1-2,.,.,TGTGCCAGCAGTCCCCTGGACAGACCCCTCTATGGCTACACCTTC,CASSPLDRPLYGYTF
TRBV5-6,TRBJ1-3,TRBD1,.,TGTGCCAGCAGCAACCGGGACAGGGGTCGCCTCTCTGGAAACACCATATATTTT,CASSNRDRGRLSGNTIYF
TRBV10-3,TRBJ1-1,.,.,TGTGCCATCAGTGACCCGGCAGGCCTTGAAACTTTCTTT,CAISDPAGLETFF
TRBV6-5,TRBJ2-7,.,many,.,CASSTSPGFSEQYF
TRBV15,TRBJ2-3,.,few,TGTGCCACCTCCCTCCGCGGCACAGATACGCAGTATTTT,CATSLRGTDTQYF
TRBV6-6,TRBJ2-1,TRBD2,.,TGTGCCAGCAGCAGGGGACTAGCGGTGGCCGAGCAGTTCTTC,CASSRGLAVAEQFF
TRBV28,TRBJ2-7,.,.,TGTGCCAGCAGTTTTACGTCGGGGCAGTACTTC,CASSFTSGQYF
TRBV10-3,TRBJ1-2,TRBD1,.,TGTGCCATCAGGTCGGGGGGGGACAGTTATGATGGCTACACCTTC,CAIRSGGDSYDGYTF
TRBV6-5,TRBJ2-5,TRBD2,few,TGTGCCAGCACCCGTGGACTAGGGTCGGGAGAGACCCAGTACTTC,CASTRGLGSGETQYF
TRBV5-4,TRBJ2-3,.,few,TGTGCCAGCAGCTTGGGGGCAGGGACGGTCGATACGCAGTATTTT,CASSLGAGTVDTQYF
TRBV30,TRBJ1-2,.,.,TGTGCCTGGAGTGAGGGGGAGCCAACTAACTATGGCTACACCTTC,CAWSEGEPTNYGYTF
TRBV15,TRBJ2-1,.,once,TGTGCCGCCAGCAGAGACAAGCTGACCTACAATGAGCAGTTCTTC,CAASRDKLTYNEQFF
TRBV6-5,TRBJ2-7,.,.,TGTGCCAGCAGTTACTCGGGGACGTTCTACGAGCAGTACTTC,CASSYSGTFYEQYF
TRBV29-1,TRBJ1-2,TRBD1,.,TGCAGCGTTGAGGGGACAGGGAACCGTAACTATGGCTACACCTTC,CSVEGTGNRNYGYTF
TRBV7-2,TRBJ2-3,.,few,TGTGCCAGCAGCTTAGCGATTAGTAACACAGATACGCAGTATTTT,CASSLAISNTDTQYF
TRBV29-1,TRBJ2-2,.,few,TGCAGCGTTCGACCCTACACCGGGGAGCTGTTTTTT,CSVRPYTGELFF
TRBV6-5,TRBJ1-6,TRBD1,.,TGTGCCAGCATCGCCGGGACAGATTATAATTCACCCCTCCACTTT,CASIAGTDYNSPLHF
TRBV20-1,TRBJ2-3,TRBD2,.,TGCAGTGCTAGAGGCCGACTAGCGGGAGCCTTGCGCACAGATACGCAGTATTTT,CSARGRLAGALRTDTQYF
TRBV12-3/TRBV12-4,TRBJ1-2,TRBD1,few,TGTGCCAGCAGTTTCAGGGGGGCGCCTAACTATGGCTACACCTTC,CASSFRGAPNYGYTF
TRBV10-3,TRBJ1-4,TRBD1,.,TGTGCCATCCCCACGGGGTCCGGGACAGAAAAAAAACTGTTTTTT,CAIPTGSGTEKKLFF
TRBV5-1,TRBJ2-1,TRBD1,.,TGCGCCGGCAGCCCCGGACAGGGCTACAATGAGCAGTTCTTC,CAGSPGQGYNEQFF
TRBV5-1,TRBJ1-2,.,few,TGCGCCAGCAGCTTGGTTGGGCCCCTAGCTGGCTACACCTTC,CASSLVGPLAGYTF
TRBV7-2,TRBJ2-3,TRBD2,.,TGTGCCAGCAGCGTCCGAAGGGGCGGGGGGCCAAGCACAGATACGCAGTATTTT,CASSVRRGGGPSTDTQYF
TRBV9,TRBJ2-3,TRBD2,.,TGTGCCAGCAGCCACGCTAGCGGGGGATTCACAGGTACGCAGTATTTT,CASSHASGGFTGTQYF
TRBV3-1,TRBJ2-1,TRBD2,.,TGTGCCAGCAGCTCCTTTAGCGGGAGTGCGTACAATGAGCAGTTCTTC,CASSSFSGSAYNEQFF
TRBV9,TRBJ2-2,.,.,TGTGCCAGCAGGAAAGGCGTGGCTACCGGGGAGCTGTTTTTT,CASRKGVATGELFF
TRBV11-3,TRBJ2-1,.,.,TGTGCCAGCGGTTTTGGCAATGAGCAGTTCTTC,CASGFGNEQFF